Listed below are T cell receptor beta chains from one sample, sequenced in a study of metastatic and nonmetastatic thyroid tumors. TCRdb reanalyzed the PCR reads via MiXCR. Found here are tens of thousands of clones, over 9.5% of them singletons; the top ten hold around 11%. Input material: blood. These receptors all come from a female donor with papillary thyroid cancer or a benign thyroid nodule (not recorded which). Some clones in this sample may be carry-over from other donors' samples. CDR3s include the opening cysteine and the closing phenylalanine or tryptophan. The D gene is left open where the match is weak. The size field reads once, few, many or a size class.

cdr3_aa: CASSRDSMNTEAFF; cdr3_nt: TGTGCCAGCAGTAGGGACAGTATGAACACTGAAGCTTTCTTT; clone_size: many; v_call: TRBV6-1; d_call: TRBD1; j_call: TRBJ1-1
cdr3_aa: CASRSQGNSPLHF; cdr3_nt: TGTGCCAGCAGATCACAGGGGAATTCACCCCTCCACTTT; clone_size: many; v_call: TRBV6-1; d_call: TRBD1; j_call: TRBJ1-6
cdr3_aa: CASSPKAGTGYNEQFF; cdr3_nt: TGTGCCAGCAGCCCCAAGGCGGGGACGGGCTACAATGAGCAGTTCTTC; clone_size: many; v_call: TRBV7-9; d_call: -; j_call: TRBJ2-1
cdr3_aa: CASSQAATSSYNEQFF; cdr3_nt: TGTGCCAGCAGCCAAGCCGCCACTAGCTCCTACAATGAGCAGTTCTTC; clone_size: many; v_call: TRBV14; d_call: -; j_call: TRBJ2-1
cdr3_aa: CASRDRVEQYF; cdr3_nt: TGTGCCAGCAGAGATCGGGTCGAGCAGTACTTC; clone_size: many; v_call: TRBV27; d_call: -; j_call: TRBJ2-7
cdr3_aa: CASSLGKVDREKLFF; cdr3_nt: TGTGCCAGCAGCCTGGGGAAGGTTGATAGAGAAAAACTGTTTTTT; clone_size: many; v_call: TRBV6-1; d_call: -; j_call: TRBJ1-4
cdr3_aa: CASSSSPGLEQYF; cdr3_nt: TGTGCCAGCAGCTCGTCCCCGGGACTAGAGCAGTACTTC; clone_size: once; v_call: TRBV7-8; d_call: TRBD2; j_call: TRBJ2-7
cdr3_aa: CASRPRGLGYGYTF; cdr3_nt: TGTGCCAGCAGACCCAGGGGGCTTGGCTATGGCTACACCTTC; clone_size: many; v_call: TRBV6-1; d_call: TRBD1; j_call: TRBJ1-2
cdr3_aa: CSVEDPGQGGSSGSYEQYF; cdr3_nt: TGCAGCGTTGAAGATCCGGGACAGGGGGGATCTAGCGGCTCCTACGAGCAGTACTTC; clone_size: many; v_call: TRBV29-1; d_call: TRBD1; j_call: TRBJ2-7
cdr3_aa: CASSFADYGYTF; cdr3_nt: TGTGCCAGCAGCTTCGCGGACTATGGCTACACCTTC; clone_size: many; v_call: TRBV13; d_call: -; j_call: TRBJ1-2